This TCR beta chain was recovered during a study of blood T cell repertoires in COVID-19. The germline V gene encodes CDR1 MNHEY and CDR2 SVGAGI. The V and J ends lost 11 bases and 5 bases, in that order; junction bases with no gene match: 9. The CDR3 length is 14 residues. TCRdb's table, derived via immunoSEQ multiplex PCR, lists solely in-frame clones and lacks some. The sample holds just over 300,000 clones, 70% to 90% seen once. The source material was PBMCs or T cells enriched from blood (not recorded which). This clonotype was sampled from a young man who had recovered from COVID-19. The gene calls are TRBV6-5 and TRBJ2-2; 9 bases are a match to TRBD2. CDR3 nucleotide sequence: TGTGCCGGAGAGCGGGGGGCGAGTACCGGGGAGCTGTTTTTT. Its translation is CAGERGASTGELFF.